A single sample gave rise to the 18 T cell receptor beta chains below, sequenced in a study of T-cell memory formation after mild COVID-19. Using its own MiXCR run on the 5' RACE reads, TCRdb lists one record per CDR3 protein. The sample holds 35,000 to 50,000 distinct CDR3 sequences; about 6.1% are singletons and the top ten take roughly 0.8%. The sequenced sample was PBMCs or a T cell subset sorted from them (not recorded which). These receptors were taken from an adult who had mild COVID-19 (a few samples of this study predate the infection). Cell type and time point are not known.

Turning to this clonotype: Germline is not matched at one junction end, which may reflect a read error. The chain couples TRBV5-6 to TRBJ1-2; D gene uncertain. Germline V CDR1 and CDR2: SGHDT, YYEEEE. The CDR3 runs 14 residues. CDR3 residues: CASSRSSRVYGDTF. The CDR3 region has the DNA TGTGCCAGCAGCAGAAGCAGCCGGGTCTATGGCGACACCTTC.

This clonotype was recorded at least ten times. The rearrangement uses TRBV20-1 and TRBJ1-1; no clear D. The CDR3 sequence is 14 residues long. V lost 1 base to trimming and J lost 5 bases, with 14 bases between them. The germline V gene encodes CDR1 DFQATT and CDR2 SNEGSKA (reference sequence). The CDR3: CSARAGPAGTEAFF. The CDR3 DNA is TGCAGTGCTAGAGCAGGCCCGGCGGGGACTGAAGCTTTCTTT.

This clonotype has a handful of counts. The chain links TRBV12-3 or TRBV12-4 to TRBJ1-6; D perhaps matches TRBD1 (6 bases). The CDR3 sequence is 13 residues long. Trimming cost V 6 bases and J 10 bases, with 13 bases left between them. In nucleotides, the CDR3 is TGTGCCAGCAGAACAACAGGGATCTCACCCCTCCACTTT. It yields the protein CASRTTGISPLHF.

V usage is TRBV27 and J usage is TRBJ1-5; D ambiguous. The CDR3 loop spans 14 amino acids. V was trimmed by 3 bases and J by 7 bases, leaving 13 bases between them. Germline-derived CDR1 and CDR2 are MNHEY and SMNVEV (reference sequence). The CDR3 loop is CASSFSGVRQPQHF. The CDR3 bases are TGTGCCAGCAGTTTTTCAGGTGTAAGGCAGCCCCAGCATTTT.

This clonotype occurred many times. The genes are TRBV5-6 and TRBJ2-3; TRBD1 is a possible D gene (5 bases). V was clipped by 2 bases and J by 9 bases, with 13 bases between them. This CDR3 region has 13 residues. Germline values: CDR1 SGHDT, CDR2 YYEEEE. In DNA, the CDR3 is TGTGCCAGCAGCTTCCCTCGACAGAACACGCAGTATTTT. Amino acids: CASSFPRQNTQYF.

This clonotype was seen ten or more times. V usage is TRBV7-9 and J usage is TRBJ2-7; no definite D call. V lost 7 bases, J lost 3 bases, and 19 bases lay in between. There are 15 residues in the CDR3. The germline CDR1 and CDR2 sequences are SEHNR and FQNEAQ (reference sequence). CDR3 DNA: TGTGCCAGCACCTCGTACGAGGTCCCTCGCTACGAGCAGTACTTC. Its protein is CASTSYEVPRYEQYF.

This clonotype was detected only a few times. This chain connects TRBV27 to TRBJ2-5; maybe TRBD2 (5 bases). Looked up from germline, CDR1 is MNHEY and CDR2 is SMNVEV (reference sequence). The V end was cut by 2 bases, the J end by 5 bases, with 15 bases between. This CDR3 has 15 amino acids. CDR3 DNA sequence: TGTGCCAGCAGTTTAGAGCGCGGGCGCAGGGAGACCCAGTACTTC. Amino acids: CASSLERGRRETQYF.

This clonotype came up many times. The chain has TRBV27 and TRBJ1-1, with 8 bases fitting TRBD1. This CDR3 is built from 11 residues. Trimming at V came to 5 bases and at J to 7 bases, leaving 0 bases not matched to a gene. The germline gives CDR1 MNHEY, CDR2 SMNVEV (reference sequence). The CDR3 bases are TGTGCCAGCAGTACAGGGGGTGAAGCTTTCTTT. Its translation: CASSTGGEAFF.

The sample holds a few counts of this clonotype. The chain uses TRBV12-3 or TRBV12-4 and TRBJ1-1; 8 bases match TRBD1. The J segment lost 1 base and the V segment lost 4 bases, leaving 2 bases of the junction unmatched. The CDR3 consists of 14 residues. CDR3 nucleotide sequence: TGTGCCAGCAGTTCGGGACAGGAGAACACTGAAGCTTTCTTT. Amino acids: CASSSGQENTEAFF.

This sequence joins TRBV6-2 or TRBV6-3 and TRBJ2-1; possible D gene TRBD1, 6 bases. The germline V and J ends were trimmed by 5 bases and 8 bases, with 13 bases remaining between them. This CDR3 is 13 amino acids long. CDR1 MNHEY and CDR2 SVGEGT come from the germline V gene. CDR3 sequence: CASSPVGAYEQFF. As DNA, the CDR3 is TGTGCCAGCAGTCCCGTGGGGGCGTATGAGCAGTTCTTC.

This clonotype was recorded a few times. The V call is TRBV4-1, the J call TRBJ2-4, with D tentatively TRBD2 (5 bases). V was clipped by 1 base and J by 0 bases, with 16 bases between them. Looked up from germline, CDR1 is MGHRA and CDR2 is YSYEKL. The CDR3 is 18 amino acids. This CDR3 is CASSQGREAGRAKNIQYF. The CDR3 bases are TGCGCCAGCAGCCAAGGCCGAGAGGCGGGCCGAGCCAAAAACATTCAGTACTTC.

CDR3 sequence reads: CASSQRTGLGNTIYF. DNA for the CDR3: TGCGCCAGCAGCCAGAGGACAGGGCTAGGAAACACCATATATTTT. This chain connects TRBV4-1 to TRBJ1-3; 8 nucleotides match TRBD1. Germline V gene lookup returns CDR1 MGHRA and CDR2 YSYEKL. The V gene end was trimmed by 3 bases and the J gene end by 4 bases; junction bases not matched to a gene: 5. This CDR3 has 15 amino acids.

This clonotype was counted ten times or more. This chain joins TRBV12-3 or TRBV12-4 and TRBJ2-1; tentative D call: TRBD1 (6 bases). The length of the CDR3 is 12 residues. V gave up 5 bases and J gave up 6 bases, with 8 bases separating them. CDR3: CASSLDSNEQFF. CDR3 nucleotide sequence: TGTGCCAGCAGTCTGGACAGCAATGAGCAGTTCTTC.

The V call is TRBV7-9, the J call TRBJ2-1, with D perhaps TRBD2 (5 bases). V was clipped by 1 base and J by 6 bases, with 13 bases between them. CDR1 and CDR2 from the germline V gene are SEHNR and FQNEAQ (reference sequence). The CDR3 extends over 15 amino acids. The CDR3, as DNA: TGTGCCAGCAGCTTAGAGGGAGTAGGAACCAATGAGCAGTTCTTC. The encoded protein is CASSLEGVGTNEQFF. The entire variable domain, with the rest obtained from reference TRBV7-9 and TRBJ2-1, is as follows: DTGVSQNPRHKITKRGQNVTFRCDPISEHNRLYWYRQTLGQGPEFLTYFQNEAQLEKSRLLSDRFSAERPKGSFSTLEIQRTEQGDSAMYLCASSLEGVGTNEQFFGPGTRLTVL.

The CDR3 loop is CASSSSPGTSANEQFF. The CDR3 nucleotides are TGTGCCAGCAGCTCGAGTCCCGGGACTAGTGCCAATGAGCAGTTCTTC. The chain couples TRBV7-3 to TRBJ2-1, with TRBD2 identical over 8 bases. With 4 bases clipped from V and 6 bases from J, the junction kept 11 bases outside the gene matches. In germline, CDR1 is SGHTA, CDR2 FQGTGA. This CDR3 is built from 16 residues.

This clonotype was recorded at least ten times. This chain joins TRBV20-1 and TRBJ1-2; D is undetermined. This CDR3 region has 13 residues. Germline values: CDR1 DFQATT, CDR2 SNEGSKA (reference sequence). V lost 4 bases and J lost 4, with 13 bases in between. The CDR3 coding sequence is TGCAGTGCTATGCCCGCGACCTCCTATGGCTACACCTTC. Translation: CSAMPATSYGYTF.

This clonotype has at least ten counts. The V gene is TRBV7-2, the J gene TRBJ2-3, with D perhaps matching TRBD1 (5 bases). The V end was cut by 4 bases, the J end by 14 bases, with 22 bases between. This CDR3 is built from 14 residues. Germline V gives CDR1 SGHTA, CDR2 FQGNSA. The CDR3, as DNA: TGTGCCAGCAGCTATCAGGGCCCCCTCGCCAGTGGGTATTTT. It codes for CASSYQGPLASGYF.

This clonotype came up many times. In nucleotides, the CDR3 is TGCAGTGCTAGAAAATTAGCGGGGGCTTACGAGCAGTACTTC. Translating gives CSARKLAGAYEQYF. This chain connects TRBV20-1 to TRBJ2-7; TRBD2 matches 9 bases. From germline, CDR1 is DFQATT and CDR2 SNEGSKA (reference sequence). V shed 2 bases, J shed 4 bases, and the junction held 6 bases outside the gene matches. This CDR3 comprises 14 residues.